Listed below are T cell receptor beta chains from one sample, sequenced in a study of fetal regulatory T cell absence and autoimmunity. TCRdb keeps only in-frame clones here, not all; method: immunoSEQ multiplex PCR. The top ten hold 2% of the sample, which has about 95,000 clones, roughly 78% seen once. Sequenced sample: pancreas tissue. These receptors were taken from a male donor with IPEX syndrome. The CDR3 runs from the conserved cysteine through the conserved F or W. D genes are given only for firm matches. Where a row states a size, it is once, few, many or the class of an expanded clone; other rows omit it.

CDR3 protein | CDR3 DNA | clone size | D gene | J gene | V gene
CASSSQGAQTNIQYF | TGTGCCAGCAGCTCGCAGGGGGCTCAGACAAACATTCAGTACTTC | - | TRBD1 | TRBJ2-4 | TRBV5-8
CASSLVGEQYF | TGTGCCAGCAGCTTAGTAGGCGAGCAGTACTTC | - | - | TRBJ2-7 | TRBV11-3
CASSVVEGLGASTDTQYF | TGTGCCAGCAGCGTAGTAGAGGGACTAGGTGCTAGCACAGATACGCAGTATTTT | - | TRBD2 | TRBJ2-3 | TRBV9
CAISEGSVYNEQFF | TGTGCCATCAGTGAAGGTAGCGTCTACAATGAGCAGTTCTTC | - | - | TRBJ2-1 | TRBV10-3
CAISEYRVRYTDTQYF | TGTGCCATCAGTGAGTACAGGGTGAGGTACACAGATACGCAGTATTTT | - | - | TRBJ2-3 | TRBV10-3
CASSAGPGVYEQYF | TGTGCCAGCAGCGCAGGCCCGGGTGTCTACGAGCAGTACTTC | - | - | TRBJ2-7 | TRBV5-6
CASSYSSGFLNTEAFF | TGTGCCAGCAGTTACTCTTCCGGTTTCCTCAACACTGAAGCTTTCTTT | - | - | TRBJ1-1 | TRBV6-5
CASSWVGQGETQYF | TGTGCCAGCAGCTGGGTTGGCCAGGGAGAGACCCAGTACTTC | - | - | TRBJ2-5 | TRBV11-2
CASSLDGNYGYTF | TGTGCCAGCAGCTTGGACGGTAACTATGGCTACACCTTC | - | - | TRBJ1-2 | TRBV6-5
CAIGQGLYEQYF | TGTGCCATCGGACAGGGTCTCTACGAGCAGTACTTC | - | TRBD1 | TRBJ2-7 | TRBV10-3
CASSYSRGQETQYF | TGTGCCAGCAGTTACTCGAGGGGGCAAGAGACCCAGTACTTC | - | - | TRBJ2-5 | TRBV6-6
CASSQEGYGANVLTF | TGTGCCAGCAGCCAAGAAGGGTACGGGGCCAACGTCCTGACTTTC | - | - | TRBJ2-6 | TRBV16
CATGASMNSYEQYF | TGTGCCACCGGAGCTAGCATGAACTCCTACGAGCAGTACTTC | - | - | TRBJ2-7 | TRBV10-3
CASSQGRVPEQYF | TGTGCCAGCAGCCAAGGGAGAGTTCCCGAGCAGTACTTC | - | - | TRBJ2-7 | TRBV4-2
CASSLVGGSLYEQYF | TGTGCCAGCAGCTTAGTCGGGGGGTCCCTCTACGAGCAGTACTTC | few | TRBD2 | TRBJ2-7 | TRBV7-2
CASSQVEGSEQYF | TGCGCCAGCAGCCAAGTCGAGGGGAGCGAGCAGTACTTC | - | - | TRBJ2-7 | TRBV4-3